What follows are 2 T cell receptor beta chains derived from one specimen sequenced in a study of blood T cell repertoires in COVID-19 (dated by TCRdb to the early 2020s). The receptor library was made with the immunoSEQ multiplex PCR assay. Entries here come from immuneACCESS through TCRdb and include only in-frame sequences with V and J called. Some clones fail to appear in such tables; in the studies checked, an unresolved V gene covers under half of the shortfall, and the cause of the remainder is unknown. Within this sample are 250,000 to 350,000 clones, with 87% of them counted one time only. Jointly, the top ten make up 2.2% of the sample. The specimen was peripheral blood. All receptors come from a woman in her forties or fifties who had recovered from COVID-19.

The table lists this clone with a count of one. This chain connects TRBV27 to TRBJ1-6, with a tentative D call TRBD1 (5 bases). Germline CDR1 and CDR2: MNHEY and SMNVEV (reference sequence). V lost 8 bases to trimming and J lost 0 bases, with 26 bases between them. The CDR3 extends over 20 amino acids. The CDR3 bases are TGTGCCAGCGGAAGGCCGCGGGACCTGCTTTCTAGCTCCTATAATTCACCCCTCCACTTT. Amino acid sequence: CASGRPRDLLSSSYNSPLHF.

This clone was observed a single time. CDR3 residues: CASRPGGRIQYF. As DNA, the CDR3 is TGTGCCAGCAGGCCAGGGGGGCGGATTCAGTACTTC. V and J are TRBV28 and TRBJ2-4; a possible D gene is TRBD1 (7 bases). The ends were cut back, 6 bases at V and 10 bases at J, with 13 bases in the middle. From germline, CDR1 is MDHEN and CDR2 SYDVKM. The CDR3 is 12 residues long. Together with reference TRBV28 and TRBJ2-4, the CDR3 gives the full variable domain: DVKVTQSSRYLVKRTGEKVFLECVQDMDHENMFWYRQDPGLGLRLIYFSYDVKMKEKGDIPEGYSVSREKKERFSLILESASTNQTSMYLCASRPGGRIQYFGAGTRLSVL.